These 11 T cell receptor beta chains originate from one sample sequenced in a study of T-cell reconstitution after alpha-beta-depleted transplantation in children. Preparing the TCRbeta library involved the use of unique molecular identifiers. TCRdb itself ran the PCR reads through MiXCR, one entry per CDR3 protein. Here the sample spans around 300,000 distinct CDR3 sequences, roughly 11% being singletons. The sample here was peripheral blood, taken 180 days after TCRalphabeta/CD19-depleted stem cell transplant. All receptors come from a male patient aged 2-10 years who had a stem cell transplant for chronic granulomatous disease, so the T cells may come from the graft donor.

This clonotype was observed at least ten times. The J gene is TRBJ2-1, the V gene TRBV5-1; 9 bases are a match to TRBD2. With V trimmed by 2 bases and J by 6 bases, 12 bases remained unmatched. Germline V gene lookup returns CDR1 SGHRS and CDR2 YFSETQ. The CDR3 spans 17 residues. In nucleotides, the CDR3 is TGCGCCAGCAGCTTCGGGTACTCTAGCGGGATAGGCAATGAGCAGTTCTTC. Amino acids: CASSFGYSSGIGNEQFF.

In this sample, this clonotype turned up many times. The CDR3 bases are TGTGCCAGCAGTTTTGGACTCGGGACAGAGATAAACACTGAAGCTTTCTTT. Protein sequence: CASSFGLGTEINTEAFF. V gene TRBV12-3 or TRBV12-4 combines with J gene TRBJ1-1, with TRBD1 matching 7 bases. J was trimmed by 2 bases and V by 3 bases; bases with no gene match: 12. The CDR3 contains 17 residues.

This clonotype came up many times. J is TRBJ1-1 and V is TRBV9; D might be TRBD1 (5 bases). Germline V gene lookup returns CDR1 SGDLS and CDR2 YYNGEE. The CDR3 runs to 13 residues. Deletions cut 0 bases from V and 4 bases from J, with 7 bases between. The CDR3 region has the DNA TGTGCCAGCAGCGTAGGAGGGACCACTGAAGCTTTCTTT. This codes for CASSVGGTTEAFF.

This clonotype was observed at least ten times. The chain has TRBV7-8 and TRBJ2-2; TRBD2 is a possible D gene (5 bases). The germline V gene has CDR1 SGHVS and CDR2 FQNEAQ. This CDR3 contains 14 residues. The ends were cut back, 4 bases at V and 5 bases at J, with 11 bases in the middle. CDR3 coding DNA: TGTGCCAGCAGCTCGATATTAGCGACCGGGGAGCTGTTTTTT. Translating it yields CASSSILATGELFF.

This clonotype was observed a few times. The chain recombines TRBV2 with TRBJ2-3; 12 bases align to TRBD1. The CDR3 spans 20 residues. Germline CDR1 is SNHLY and CDR2 is FYNNEI. The trim removed 6 bases at V and 7 bases at J, leaving 23 bases unmatched. CDR3 residues: CASRRDRGRTGAAVDHTQYF. Written as DNA, the CDR3 is TGTGCCAGCAGACGGGACAGGGGGCGCACGGGAGCGGCAGTCGACCATACGCAGTATTTT.

Concerning this clonotype: This may come from a read error, since a much larger clone is one base off. This chain uses TRBV10-2 with TRBJ2-7; a weak D match, TRBD2 (6 bases). CDR1 WSHSY and CDR2 SAAADI come from the germline V gene. CDR3 length: 15 residues. V lost 6 bases and J lost 4, with 19 bases in between. CDR3 in amino acids: CASRSPSCGVYEQYF. In DNA, the CDR3 is TGCGCCAGCAGGAGCCCATCTTGCGGGGTTTACGAGCAGTACTTC.

This clonotype has a count of ten or more. The rearrangement joins TRBV12-3 or TRBV12-4 to TRBJ2-7; TRBD1 matches 8 bases. V lost 5 bases and J lost 5; bases outside the gene matches: 5. The CDR3 spans 13 residues. The DNA for the CDR3 is TGTGCCAGCAGTCCCGACAGGGGCCACGAGCAGTACTTC. This encodes CASSPDRGHEQYF.

This clonotype was detected ten times or more. This chain links TRBV20-1 with TRBJ2-1; TRBD2 is a possible D gene (6 bases). Trimming stripped 0 bases from V and 10 bases from J, with 16 bases between. CDR3 size: 14 residues. Germline CDR1 DFQATT, CDR2 SNEGSKA (reference sequence). CDR3 sequence reads: CSARDRAGPREQFF. The CDR3 nucleotides are TGCAGTGCTAGAGATCGGGCGGGGCCTAGGGAGCAGTTCTTC.

This clonotype came up many times. V and J are TRBV7-2 and TRBJ2-5, with unresolved D. V shed 2 bases and J shed 5 bases, with 12 bases lying between them. From germline, CDR1 is SGHTA and CDR2 FQGNSA. The CDR3 is made up of 14 amino acids. DNA of the CDR3: TGTGCCAGCAGCTTAAATTCGCCGCGTGAGACCCAGTACTTC. Its protein product is CASSLNSPRETQYF.

This clonotype appeared many times. V usage is TRBV12-3 or TRBV12-4 and J usage is TRBJ2-7; unclear D gene. This CDR3 comprises 16 residues. Trimming took off 6 bases at V and 4 bases at J, with 22 bases between the two ends. The CDR3 nucleotides read TGTGCCAGCAGCCCATTCTTAGGTACCCAAAGTTACGAGCAGTACTTC. Protein sequence: CASSPFLGTQSYEQYF.

This clonotype was detected ten times or more. V is TRBV20-1 and J is TRBJ1-5; 11 bases are shared with TRBD1. This CDR3 is 14 amino acids long. Germline assignment: CDR1 DFQATT and CDR2 SNEGSKA (reference sequence). Trimming at V came to 5 bases and at J to 7 bases, leaving 7 bases not matched to a gene. CDR3 in amino acids: CSAQTGTGGQPQHF. The CDR3 DNA is TGCAGTGCTCAGACCGGGACAGGGGGGCAGCCCCAGCATTTT.